The clone carrying this TCR beta chain occurred a few times. Germline V gene sequence: CDR1 SGHRS, CDR2 YFSETQ. V lost 4 bases to trimming and J lost 5 bases, with 24 bases between them. This CDR3 spans 17 amino acids. In the authors' workflow: From reference gene primer amplification, estimates of nucleated cell counts were derived. The repertoire was sequenced with immunoSEQ multiplex PCR; TCRdb's copy has only in-frame clones and lacks some. The V and J calls and clone size are taken from that table; D and trimming were inferred from the DNA. The profile shows roughly 210,000 clones, about nine tenths of them singletons. This entry belongs to a study of blood T cell repertoires in COVID-19.

Sequences were obtained from PBMCs or T cells enriched from blood (not recorded which). J is TRBJ1-2 and V is TRBV5-1; D ambiguous. This TCR derives from a young man in a cohort exposed to, infected with or recovered from COVID-19 (not recorded which). The CDR3 DNA is TGCGCCAGCAGCCGGTTTGAGGGCACACGTGATGAATATGGCTACACCTTC. Its translation is CASSRFEGTRDEYGYTF.